This T cell receptor (beta chain) stems from a study of blood T cell repertoires in COVID-19 (dated by TCRdb to 2019 to 2021). A note on the overall study: The collaborator samples originated in the United States, Italy and Spain and spanned the acute and convalescent phases of COVID-19. The material from the prospective study consisted of cDNA or gDNA derived from T cells, B-cell-depleted T cells, or PBMCs. The repertoires were released in a freely available public database intended as a resource for research on the immune response to SARS-CoV-2. Sample metadata almost always included a de-identified subject ID, COVID-19 status, age in years and sex. Deeply sampled blood TCRbeta repertoires from subjects exposed to, actively infected with, or recovered from COVID-19 were included in the dataset. Samples came from the ongoing ImmuneRACE study (first 160 participants) plus 1,254 subjects from 6 global collaborators. Where HLA class I and class II types were available, the types were taken from metadata supplied by the sample provider, not from assay-based typing.

What the study reported, not specific to this receptor: Clinical and demographic metadata were provided uncurated, with the amount varying by source and participant.

TCRbeta CDR3 regions were amplified from genomic DNA using the immunoSEQ Assay, a bias-controlled multiplex PCR. The published analysis was carried out like this. Nucleated cell counts per sample were estimated from amplification of reference gene primers within the assay. To quantify the absolute abundance of each unique TCRbeta CDR3 rearrangement, sequence reads were collapsed and filtered. For each sample, productive Simpson clonality was calculated as the square root of Simpson's diversity index over productive rearrangements. TCRdb provides this immuneACCESS table in a form limited to in-frame rearrangements. Some clones are lacking; in checked studies, under half of them reflect an unresolved V gene, and why the rest are absent is not known. V, J and clone size reflect that table, while D and trimming were determined from the DNA. The sample contains roughly 380,000 clones, approximately 89% of them found a single time. Clones ranked in the top ten supply 3% to 4% of the sample.

From a lookup of the germline V gene, CDR1 and CDR2 are SGHVS and FQNEAQ. Here V drops 6 bases and J drops 4 bases, and the junction holds 4 bases not matched to any gene. Including cysteine and phenylalanine, the CDR3 has 13 amino acids. Just the 39-base CDR3 DNA is kept, in frame starting at base 1. At one collaborating source in Seattle, patients were enrolled during active infection and were followed longitudinally through the course of disease. Whole blood was collected in K2EDTA tubes by collaborating institutions according to the institutions' own protocols. For TCRbeta analysis, collaborators shipped samples in one of three forms: frozen whole blood, isolated PBMCs, or DNA extracted from either of those sample types. Concerning this clone itself: Its antigen is not yet known. No quality values exist for individual bases; no much larger clone is one base distant.

The clonotype originates from a woman aged 55 to 70 with COVID-19, enrolled during active disease. What was sequenced was peripheral blood. The rearranged chain carries TRBV7-8 and TRBJ1-1; 8 bases in between match TRBD1. The CDR3 reads as follows: CASSAGQGTEAFF. The sequence in DNA is TGTGCCAGCAGTGCCGGACAGGGCACTGAAGCTTTCTTT.